The entry that follows covers one T cell receptor beta chain sequence. Germline and junction disagree at one end, which may indicate a read error. These data originate in a study of CD8 T cells in Susac syndrome. The CDR3 length is 14 residues. CDR1 SSHAT and CDR2 FNYEAQ come from the germline V gene (reference sequence). Reverse transcription of about 0.5 to 1 ug RNA was carried out with random hexamers. Coverage of TCR beta CDR3 amplification by immunoSEQ multiplex PCR extended to 54 Vbeta and 13 Jbeta. TCRdb re-analysed the immunoSEQ multiplex PCR reads in MiXCR, keeping a single row per CDR3 protein. The data show about 300,000 distinct CDR3 sequences, around 92% seen once. Peripheral blood CD8+ and CD4+ T cells were profiled by TCR beta sequencing. The patients who served as multiple sclerosis controls were treatment-naive and had stable or active relapsing-remitting disease that fulfilled the revised McDonald criteria.

This chain connects TRBV7-7 to TRBJ2-5; D may match TRBD1 or TRBD2 (5 bases each). The sequenced sample consisted of CD4+ T cells from PBMCs. This TCR derives from a human donor with multiple sclerosis. The CDR3 loop reads CASSYSGAGETQYF. The DNA of the CDR3 is TGTGCTAGCAGCTATTCCGGGGCTGGGGAGACCCAGTACTTC.